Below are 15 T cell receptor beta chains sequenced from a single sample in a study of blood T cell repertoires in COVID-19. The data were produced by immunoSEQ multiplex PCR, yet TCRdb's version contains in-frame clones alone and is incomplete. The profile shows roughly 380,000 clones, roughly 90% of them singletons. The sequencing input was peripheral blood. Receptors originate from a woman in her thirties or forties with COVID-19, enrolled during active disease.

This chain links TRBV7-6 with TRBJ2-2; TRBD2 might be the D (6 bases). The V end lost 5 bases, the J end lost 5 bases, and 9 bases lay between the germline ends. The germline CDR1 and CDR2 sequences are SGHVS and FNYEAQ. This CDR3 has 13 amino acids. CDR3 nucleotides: TGTGCCAGCAGCCCGGCGGGAACCGGGGAGCTGTTTTTT. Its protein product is CASSPAGTGELFF.

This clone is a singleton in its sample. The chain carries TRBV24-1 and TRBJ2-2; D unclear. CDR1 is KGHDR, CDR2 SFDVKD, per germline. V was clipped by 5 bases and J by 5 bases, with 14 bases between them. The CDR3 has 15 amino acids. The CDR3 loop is CATSADIHLTGELFF. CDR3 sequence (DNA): TGTGCCACCAGTGCAGACATCCATCTAACCGGGGAGCTGTTTTTT.

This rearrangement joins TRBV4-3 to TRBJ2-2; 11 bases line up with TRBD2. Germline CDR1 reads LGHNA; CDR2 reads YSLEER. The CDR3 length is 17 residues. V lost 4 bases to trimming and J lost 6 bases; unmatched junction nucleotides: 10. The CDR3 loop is CASSPKPLAGDSGELFF. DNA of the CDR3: TGCGCCAGCAGCCCAAAGCCACTAGCGGGGGATTCCGGGGAGCTGTTTTTT.

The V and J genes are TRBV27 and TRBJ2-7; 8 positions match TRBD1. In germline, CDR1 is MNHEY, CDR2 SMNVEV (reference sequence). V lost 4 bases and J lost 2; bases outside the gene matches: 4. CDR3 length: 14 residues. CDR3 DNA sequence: TGTGCCAGCAGTTACGCGACAGGGGCCTACGAGCAGTACTTC. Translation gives CASSYATGAYEQYF.

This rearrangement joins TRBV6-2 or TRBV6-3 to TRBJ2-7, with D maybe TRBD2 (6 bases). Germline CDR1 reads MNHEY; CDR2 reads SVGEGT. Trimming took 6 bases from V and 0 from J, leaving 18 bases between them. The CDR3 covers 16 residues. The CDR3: CASSSRRGSSSYEQYF. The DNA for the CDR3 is TGTGCCAGCAGCTCCCGTCGGGGGTCCTCCTCCTACGAGCAGTACTTC.

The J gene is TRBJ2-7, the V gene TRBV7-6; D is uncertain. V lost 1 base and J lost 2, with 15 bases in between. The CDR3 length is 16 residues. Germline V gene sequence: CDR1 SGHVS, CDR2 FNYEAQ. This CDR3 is CASSLVGVGPTYEQYF. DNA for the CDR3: TGTGCCAGCAGCTTAGTTGGAGTAGGCCCAACCTACGAGCAGTACTTC.

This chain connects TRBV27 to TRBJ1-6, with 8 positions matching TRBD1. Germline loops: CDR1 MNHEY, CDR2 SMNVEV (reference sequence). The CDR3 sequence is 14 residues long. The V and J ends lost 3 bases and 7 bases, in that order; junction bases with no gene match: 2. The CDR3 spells CASSFTGGNSPLHF. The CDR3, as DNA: TGTGCCAGCAGTTTCACAGGGGGAAATTCACCCCTCCACTTT.

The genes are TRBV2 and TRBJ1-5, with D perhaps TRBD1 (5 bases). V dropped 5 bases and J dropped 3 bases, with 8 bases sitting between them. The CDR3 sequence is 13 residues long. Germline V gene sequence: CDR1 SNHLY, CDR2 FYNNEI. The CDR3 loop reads CASSRQPNQPQHF. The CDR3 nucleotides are TGTGCCAGCAGTAGACAGCCCAATCAGCCCCAGCATTTT.

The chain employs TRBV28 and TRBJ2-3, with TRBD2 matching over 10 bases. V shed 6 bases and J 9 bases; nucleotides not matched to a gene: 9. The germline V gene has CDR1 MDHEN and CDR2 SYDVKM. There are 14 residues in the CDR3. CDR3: CASRIIAGGGTQYF. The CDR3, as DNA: TGTGCCAGCAGGATAATAGCGGGAGGCGGGACGCAGTATTTT.

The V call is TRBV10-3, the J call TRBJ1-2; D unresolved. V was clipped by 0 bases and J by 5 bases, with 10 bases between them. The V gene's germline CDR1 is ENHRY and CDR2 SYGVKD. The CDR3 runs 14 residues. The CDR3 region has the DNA TGTGCCATCAGTGAGTCTTCCAGCGGGTATGGCTACACCTTC. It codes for CAISESSSGYGYTF.

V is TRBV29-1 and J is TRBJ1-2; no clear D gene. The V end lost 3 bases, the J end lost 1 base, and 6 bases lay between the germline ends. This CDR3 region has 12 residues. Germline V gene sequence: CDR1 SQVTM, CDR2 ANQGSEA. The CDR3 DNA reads TGCAGCGTTGACGGGGTTAACTATGGCTACACCTTC. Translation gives CSVDGVNYGYTF. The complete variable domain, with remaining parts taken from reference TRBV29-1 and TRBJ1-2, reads SAVISQKPSRDICQRGTSLTIQCQVDSQVTMMFWYRQQPGQSLTLIATANQGSEATYESGFVIDKFPISRPNLTFSTLTVSNMSPEDSSIYLCSVDGVNYGYTFGSGTRLTVV.

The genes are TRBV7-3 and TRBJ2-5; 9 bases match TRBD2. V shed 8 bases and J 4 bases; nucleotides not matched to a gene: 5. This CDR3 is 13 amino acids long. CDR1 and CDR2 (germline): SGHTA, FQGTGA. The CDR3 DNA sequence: TGTGCCAGCGGGACTAGCAATGGAGAGACCCAGTACTTC. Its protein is CASGTSNGETQYF.

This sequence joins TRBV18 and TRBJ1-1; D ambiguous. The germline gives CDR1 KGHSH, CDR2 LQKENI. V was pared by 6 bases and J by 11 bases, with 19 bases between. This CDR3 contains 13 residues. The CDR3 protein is CASSTLEGREAFF. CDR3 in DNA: TGTGCCAGCTCCACTTTAGAGGGAAGAGAGGCTTTCTTT. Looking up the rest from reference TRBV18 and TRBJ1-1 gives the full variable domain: NAGVMQNPRHLVRRRGQEARLRCSPMKGHSHVYWYRQLPEEGLKFMVYLQKENIIDESGMPKERFSAEFPKEGPSILRIQQVVRGDSAAYFCASSTLEGREAFFGQGTRLTVV.

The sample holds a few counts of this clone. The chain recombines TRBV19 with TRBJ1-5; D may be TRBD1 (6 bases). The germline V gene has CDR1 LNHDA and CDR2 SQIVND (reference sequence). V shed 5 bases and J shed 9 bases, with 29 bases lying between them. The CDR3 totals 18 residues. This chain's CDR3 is CASSAPGQFGGDHLPQHF. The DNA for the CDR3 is TGTGCCAGTAGTGCCCCCGGACAGTTCGGGGGGGATCATCTGCCCCAGCATTTT. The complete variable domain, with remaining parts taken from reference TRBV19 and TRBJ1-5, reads DGGITQSPKYLFRKEGQNVTLSCEQNLNHDAMYWYRQDPGQGLRLIYYSQIVNDFQKGDIAEGYSVSREKKESFPLTVTSAQKNPTAFYLCASSAPGQFGGDHLPQHFGDGTRLSIL.

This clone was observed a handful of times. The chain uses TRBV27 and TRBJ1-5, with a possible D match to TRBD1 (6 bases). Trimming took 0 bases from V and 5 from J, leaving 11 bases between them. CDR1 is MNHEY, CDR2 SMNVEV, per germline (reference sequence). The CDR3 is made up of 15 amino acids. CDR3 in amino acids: CASSLSTGKDQPQHF. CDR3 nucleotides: TGTGCCAGCAGTTTATCTACAGGGAAGGATCAGCCCCAGCATTTT.